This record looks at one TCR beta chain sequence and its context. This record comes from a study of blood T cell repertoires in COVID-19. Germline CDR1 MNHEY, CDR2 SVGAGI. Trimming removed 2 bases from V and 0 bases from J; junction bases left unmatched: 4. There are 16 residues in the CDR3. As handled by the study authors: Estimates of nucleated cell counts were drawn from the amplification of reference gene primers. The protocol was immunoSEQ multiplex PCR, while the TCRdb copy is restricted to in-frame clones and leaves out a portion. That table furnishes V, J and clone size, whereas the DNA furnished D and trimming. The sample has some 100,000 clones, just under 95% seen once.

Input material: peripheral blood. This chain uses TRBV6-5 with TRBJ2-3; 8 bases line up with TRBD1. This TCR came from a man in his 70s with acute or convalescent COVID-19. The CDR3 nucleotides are TGTGCCAGCAGTTACCGCAGGGGGCTGAGCACAGATACGCAGTATTTT. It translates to CASSYRRGLSTDTQYF.